These 19 T cell receptor beta chains came from one sample sequenced in a study of vaccination and CD4 T cells after COVID-19. These receptors have no known antigen. Cultured CD4+ T cells had their DNA profiled by the Oncomine TCR Beta short-read assay. TCRdb reanalysed the PCR reads using MiXCR and keeps one entry per CDR3 protein. The sample has about 23,000 distinct CDR3 sequences; over 60% are singletons. Treatment given: roughly ten-day PBMC culture with coronavirus spike peptide pools or control peptides (ViraFEST assay). This specimen consisted of CD4+ T cells from blood, cultured in vitro, obtained after SARS-CoV-2 vaccination. Receptor source: a human donor who received a COVID-19 vaccine.

The chain carries TRBV7-3 and TRBJ1-1; weak D call: TRBD1 (6 bases). The CDR3 spans 13 residues. Germline lookup yields CDR1 SGHTA and CDR2 FQGTGA. The V end lost 5 bases, the J end lost 2 bases, and 9 bases lay between the germline ends. In DNA, the CDR3 is TGTGCCAGCAGCATACAGGGCAACACTGAAGCTTTCTTT. Its protein is CASSIQGNTEAFF.

V and J are TRBV10-3 and TRBJ1-1; the match to TRBD1 covers 10 bases. With 7 bases clipped from V and 5 bases from J, the junction kept 10 bases outside the gene matches. CDR1 is ENHRY and CDR2 is SYGVKD in the germline V gene. The CDR3 is 15 amino acids. DNA for the CDR3: TGTGCCATCAACCCAGGACAGGGGGGGTTGACTGAAGCTTTCTTT. Encoded protein: CAINPGQGGLTEAFF.

The J gene is TRBJ1-2, the V gene TRBV2; D perhaps matches TRBD1 (6 bases). CDR3 size: 14 residues. The V end lost 8 bases, the J end lost 4 bases, and 17 bases lay between the germline ends. The V gene's germline CDR1 is SNHLY and CDR2 FYNNEI. The CDR3 sequence is CASALGGTLYGYTF. The CDR3 DNA is TGTGCCAGCGCTTTGGGGGGCACACTCTATGGCTACACCTTC. The full variable domain, its missing parts supplied by reference TRBV2 and TRBJ1-2, is EPEVTQTPSHQVTQMGQEVILRCVPISNHLYFYWYRQILGQKVEFLVSFYNNEISEKSEIFDDQFSVERPDGSNFTLKIRSTKLEDSAMYFCASALGGTLYGYTFGSGTRLTVV.

V gene TRBV24-1 combines with J gene TRBJ2-3; 7 positions match TRBD1. Trimming took 10 bases from V and 0 from J; bases not matched to a gene: 15. The germline V gene encodes CDR1 KGHDR and CDR2 SFDVKD. There are 17 residues in the CDR3. This CDR3 is CATSLGTAVFSTDTQYF. CDR3 DNA: TGTGCCACAAGTCTCGGGACAGCAGTTTTTAGCACAGATACGCAGTATTTT.

This clonotype was detected only a few times. This rearrangement joins TRBV7-8 to TRBJ2-3, with 8 bases aligning to TRBD2. Trimming removed 6 bases from V and 0 bases from J; junction bases left unmatched: 14. The CDR3 loop spans 18 amino acids. In germline, CDR1 is SGHVS, CDR2 FQNEAQ. The CDR3 protein is CASSERGSGVSSTDTQYF. In nucleotides, the CDR3 is TGTGCCAGCAGTGAGCGGGGTAGCGGGGTCTCGAGCACAGATACGCAGTATTTT.

The chain combines TRBV10-3 with TRBJ2-3, with 8 bases that match TRBD1. CDR1 and CDR2 (germline): ENHRY, SYGVKD. The CDR3 is 15 amino acids. Trimming cost V 6 bases and J 3 bases; bases outside gene matches: 8. The DNA for the CDR3 is TGTGCCATCAGGGTGGGGACAGGAGAAACAGATACGCAGTATTTT. This sequence encodes CAIRVGTGETDTQYF.

The CDR3 protein is CASRSGREDSPLHF. DNA for the CDR3: TGTGCCAGCAGATCCGGCCGAGAGGATTCACCCCTCCACTTT. The chain links TRBV2 to TRBJ1-6; D call uncertain. The CDR3 consists of 14 residues. V lost 6 bases and J 8 bases, leaving 14 bases between the germline ends. Per germline, CDR1 SNHLY and CDR2 FYNNEI.

The CDR3 nucleotides are TGCGCCAGCAGGGACTCGGGCTCTGGGGCCAACGTCCTGACTTTC. Translating gives CASRDSGSGANVLTF. This chain links TRBV5-1 with TRBJ2-6, with D maybe TRBD2 (5 bases). The germline V and J ends were trimmed by 5 bases and 0 bases, with 9 bases remaining between them. Germline V gene sequence: CDR1 SGHRS, CDR2 YFSETQ. The CDR3 contains 15 residues.

This clonotype came up a few times. The J gene is TRBJ2-5, the V gene TRBV19, with a weak D call TRBD1 (5 bases). This CDR3 region has 13 residues. Trimming shortened V by 2 bases and J by 4 bases, and 8 bases separated the two germline ends. The germline V gene has CDR1 LNHDA and CDR2 SQIVND (reference sequence). CDR3 nucleotides: TGTGCCAGTAGTATATCTAGGGGAGAGACCCAGTACTTC. The encoded protein is CASSISRGETQYF.

The genes are TRBV7-2 and TRBJ1-1; TRBD1 matches 11 bases. The CDR3 consists of 15 residues. J was trimmed by 5 bases and V by 5 bases; bases with no gene match: 7. Per germline, CDR1 SGHTA and CDR2 FQGNSA. CDR3 sequence: CASSPADRGPTEAFF. CDR3 bases: TGTGCCAGCAGCCCCGCGGACAGGGGGCCAACTGAAGCTTTCTTT.

This clonotype was seen a few times. This chain joins TRBV6-1 and TRBJ1-1; TRBD1 aligns across 8 bases. Germline values: CDR1 MNHNS, CDR2 SASEGT. V lost 5 bases and J lost 2; bases outside the gene matches: 7. CDR3 length: 15 amino acids. As DNA, the CDR3 is TGTGCCAGCAGTAGGGCACAGGGGGGTAACACTGAAGCTTTCTTT. It codes for CASSRAQGGNTEAFF.

The rearrangement uses TRBV5-4 and TRBJ1-2; D possibly corresponds to TRBD1 (5 bases). The V end lost 2 bases, the J end lost 6 bases, and 8 bases lay between the germline ends. Germline values: CDR1 SGHNT, CDR2 YYREEE (reference sequence). The CDR3 has 12 amino acids. This CDR3 reads CASSFQGNGYTF. CDR3 coding DNA: TGTGCCAGCAGCTTTCAGGGAAATGGCTACACCTTC.

The chain's CDR3 is CASSRSSGEAFF. The DNA for the CDR3 is TGTGCCAGCAGCCGAAGCAGTGGGGAAGCTTTCTTT. The rearrangement uses TRBV14 and TRBJ1-1; no definite D call. The CDR3 contains 12 residues. Trimming stripped 4 bases from V and 8 bases from J, with 11 bases between. CDR1 is SGHDN and CDR2 is FVKESK in the germline V gene.

V and J are TRBV6-1 and TRBJ1-5; TRBD1 might be the D (6 bases). V was cut by 1 base and J by 2 bases, with 9 bases left in between. CDR3 size: 15 residues. Germline CDR1 MNHNS, CDR2 SASEGT. CDR3 residues: CASSEGAGGNQPQHF. The CDR3 nucleotides are TGTGCCAGCAGTGAAGGGGCAGGGGGCAATCAGCCCCAGCATTTT.

This chain uses TRBV20-1 with TRBJ1-2; TRBD1 aligns across 11 bases. V gave up 3 bases and J gave up 6 bases; unmatched junction bases: 12. Germline CDR1 is DFQATT and CDR2 is SNEGSKA (reference sequence). CDR3 size: 16 residues. The CDR3 spells CSASPADRGPSHGYTF. The CDR3 DNA reads TGCAGTGCTAGTCCCGCGGACAGGGGGCCATCGCATGGCTACACCTTC.

In DNA form, the CDR3 reads TGTGCCAGCAGTTTAGGCCTTTCAGGGGGAAACACCATATATTTT. Translated, it gives CASSLGLSGGNTIYF. The gene calls are TRBV27 and TRBJ1-3; perhaps TRBD1 as D (5 bases). This CDR3 region has 15 residues. Germline V lookup: CDR1 MNHEY, CDR2 SMNVEV (reference sequence). V was clipped by 2 bases and J by 4 bases, with 12 bases between them.

Here the CDR3 reads CAWGQEMNTEAFF. The CDR3 DNA sequence: TGTGCCTGGGGACAGGAGATGAACACTGAAGCTTTCTTT. The gene calls are TRBV30 and TRBJ1-1, with 7 bases aligning to TRBD1. Germline V gives CDR1 GTSNPN, CDR2 SVGIG (reference sequence). After removal of 5 bases from V and 0 bases from J, the junction contained 3 bases not matched to a gene. This CDR3 region has 13 residues.

The genes are TRBV10-2 and TRBJ1-6; D not certain. Germline CDR1 is WSHSY and CDR2 is SAAADI. V gave up 6 bases and J gave up 7 bases, with 13 bases separating them. CDR3 length: 14 amino acids. The CDR3 bases are TGCGCCAGCAGGACCGACATGGGGAATTCACCCCTCCACTTT. Its translation: CASRTDMGNSPLHF.

This clonotype appeared once. The gene calls are TRBV24-1 and TRBJ2-3; D gene unclear. The CDR3 runs 15 residues. The germline gives CDR1 KGHDR, CDR2 SFDVKD. Trimming took off 1 base at V and 1 base at J, with 8 bases between the two ends. The DNA of the CDR3 is TGTGCCACCAGTGATTTAGCGCAGCGCACAGATACGCAGTATTTT. Protein: CATSDLAQRTDTQYF.